Following are 18 T cell receptor beta chains from one sample sequenced in a study of shared clonotypes between healthy human individuals. Data came from immunoSEQ multiplex PCR; TCRdb stores just in-frame clones and leaves some out. The repertoire holds hundreds of thousands of clones, with around 96% as singletons. CD45RO negativity and positive selection for CCR7 defined naive CD8 cells, a population that excluded terminally differentiated effector memory CD45RA+ cells. Material: naive CD8+ T cells sorted from blood. These receptor sequences come from a woman younger than 45 in good health.

J is TRBJ2-7 and V is TRBV28; D is perhaps TRBD1 (6 bases). V lost 2 bases and J 0 bases, leaving 14 bases between the germline ends. The length of the CDR3 is 16 residues. Germline-derived CDR1 and CDR2 are MDHEN and SYDVKM. In DNA, the CDR3 is TGTGCCAGCAGTTTAGATACAGGGAAACTCTCCTACGAGCAGTACTTC. This gives the protein CASSLDTGKLSYEQYF.

The V call is TRBV5-1, the J call TRBJ2-5; 8 nucleotides match TRBD1. Losses at the gene ends were 5 bases for V and 5 bases for J; bases not matched to a gene: 14. This CDR3 has 16 residues. Germline CDR1 SGHRS, CDR2 YFSETQ. The CDR3 DNA is TGCGCCAGCAGGCCCCCGTCGCAGGGGGCCGTTGAGACCCAGTACTTC. Translating gives CASRPPSQGAVETQYF. Full variable domain (outside the CDR3, taken from reference TRBV5-1 and TRBJ2-5): KAGVTQTPRYLIKTRGQQVTLSCSPISGHRSVSWYQQTPGQGLQFLFEYFSETQRNKGNFPGRFSGRQFSNSRSEMNVSTLELGDSALYLCASRPPSQGAVETQYFGPGTRLLVL.

This chain links TRBV7-8 with TRBJ2-2; maybe TRBD1 (6 bases). Trimming left V 6 bases short and J 3 bases short, with 14 bases between. The CDR3 loop spans 15 amino acids. From germline, CDR1 is SGHVS and CDR2 FQNEAQ. This chain's CDR3 is CASRATGPHTGELFF. The CDR3 DNA reads as TGTGCCAGCAGGGCCACAGGGCCGCACACCGGGGAGCTGTTTTTT.

The chain links TRBV19 to TRBJ1-2; TRBD1 matches at 7 bases. This CDR3 has 15 amino acids. Germline V gene lookup returns CDR1 LNHDA and CDR2 SQIVND (reference sequence). V shed 6 bases, J shed 4 bases, and the junction held 11 bases outside the gene matches. CDR3 bases: TGTGCCAGTAGGACCGGGACAGCTAAACTCTATGGCTACACCTTC. Protein product: CASRTGTAKLYGYTF. The full variable domain, with the rest looked up from reference TRBV19 and TRBJ1-2, is DGGITQSPKYLFRKEGQNVTLSCEQNLNHDAMYWYRQDPGQGLRLIYYSQIVNDFQKGDIAEGYSVSREKKESFPLTVTSAQKNPTAFYLCASRTGTAKLYGYTFGSGTRLTVV.

This sequence joins TRBV27 and TRBJ2-2; D is unresolved. The germline V gene has CDR1 MNHEY and CDR2 SMNVEV (reference sequence). This CDR3 comprises 16 residues. V was cut by 1 base and J by 1 base, with 10 bases left in between. For the CDR3, the DNA is TGTGCCAGCAGTTTATTGGAACAGATGAACACCGGGGAGCTGTTTTTT. Translation: CASSLLEQMNTGELFF.

The rearrangement uses TRBV7-8 and TRBJ2-3; D not resolved. From germline, CDR1 is SGHVS and CDR2 FQNEAQ. The ends were cut back, 1 base at V and 7 bases at J, with 12 bases in the middle. The CDR3 is made up of 14 amino acids. This chain's CDR3 is CASSLGGYVNTQYF. DNA for the CDR3: TGTGCCAGCAGCTTAGGGGGATATGTTAATACGCAGTATTTT.

The chain is built from TRBV30 and TRBJ1-2, with 7 nucleotides matching TRBD1. This CDR3 is 12 amino acids long. Germline CDR1 reads GTSNPN; CDR2 reads SVGIG (reference sequence). J gave up 4 bases and V 5 bases, and 4 bases lay outside the gene matches. Here the CDR3 reads CAWAGDSYGYTF. The CDR3 region has the DNA TGTGCCTGGGCCGGGGACAGCTATGGCTACACCTTC.

The chain is built from TRBV9 and TRBJ2-5; 9 nucleotides align to TRBD1. V shed 3 bases, J shed 1 base, and the junction held 4 bases outside the gene matches. Germline lookup yields CDR1 SGDLS and CDR2 YYNGEE. The CDR3 totals 15 residues. This CDR3 reads CASSADRGIQETQYF. DNA of the CDR3: TGTGCCAGCAGCGCCGACAGGGGGATCCAAGAGACCCAGTACTTC.

The rearrangement joins TRBV28 to TRBJ2-5, with D maybe TRBD1 (5 bases). Near its end, the DNA agrees better with TRBJ2-7, so the J call may be wrong. Per germline, CDR1 MDHEN and CDR2 SYDVKM. CDR3 length: 14 amino acids. DNA of the CDR3: TGTGCCAGCAGTTGGACACCCCAAGGCTACGAGCAGTACTTC. Protein product: CASSWTPQGYEQYF.

The J gene is TRBJ2-1, the V gene TRBV5-1, with 10 bases identical to TRBD1. The CDR3 has 14 residues. Germline V gene data show CDR1 as SGHRS and CDR2 as YFSETQ. V was pared by 3 bases and J by 6 bases, with 3 bases of the junction left unmatched. The CDR3 loop is CASSSTGGINEQFF. CDR3 in DNA: TGCGCCAGCAGCTCGACAGGGGGCATCAATGAGCAGTTCTTC.

This clone was seen a single time. The rearrangement uses TRBV6-5 and TRBJ2-2; perhaps TRBD2 as D (6 bases). V lost 5 bases to trimming and J lost 5 bases, with 12 bases between them. Germline V gene lookup returns CDR1 MNHEY and CDR2 SVGAGI. This CDR3 is built from 14 residues. The DNA for the CDR3 is TGTGCCAGCAGTCCTCTAGCGTTAACCGGGGAGCTGTTTTTT. Translating it yields CASSPLALTGELFF.

With respect to this clone: The same CDR3 can be traced to other DNA sequences in this sample. V and J are TRBV30 and TRBJ1-5; D is ambiguous. Germline V gene sequence: CDR1 GTSNPN, CDR2 SVGIG (reference sequence). The CDR3 spans 14 residues. The ends were cut back, 1 base at V and 1 base at J, with 8 bases in the middle. The CDR3 sequence is CAWSGGYSNQPQHF. The DNA for the CDR3 is TGTGCCTGGAGTGGCGGGTACAGCAATCAGCCCCAGCATTTT.

Of note for this clone: Germline and junction disagree at one end, which may indicate a read error. This chain joins TRBV7-9 and TRBJ1-3; 7 bases line up with TRBD1. In germline, CDR1 is SEHNR, CDR2 FQNEAQ (reference sequence). There are 16 residues in the CDR3. CDR3 DNA: TGTGTCAGCAGCTGGGGTTCGGACAGGCGAGGAGACACCATATATTTT. Amino acids: CVSSWGSDRRGDTIYF.

J is TRBJ1-2 and V is TRBV11-2, with 7 bases that match TRBD1. Germline V gene sequence: CDR1 SGHAT, CDR2 FQNNGV. There are 16 residues in the CDR3. V lost 4 bases to trimming and J lost 4 bases; unmatched junction nucleotides: 12. The CDR3 DNA sequence: TGTGCCAGCAGCTCTGTTTTGGGACAGCATATCTATGGCTACACCTTC. Amino acid sequence: CASSSVLGQHIYGYTF.

V and J are TRBV5-4 and TRBJ2-7, with D tentatively TRBD2 (6 bases). CDR3 length: 10 residues. From germline, CDR1 is SGHNT and CDR2 YYREEE (reference sequence). V lost 4 bases to trimming and J lost 7 bases, with 6 bases between them. CDR3 sequence (DNA): TGTGCCAGCAGCGGGGGGGAGCAGTACTTC. It specifies CASSGGEQYF.

The chain uses TRBV5-4 and TRBJ2-5; D unclear. Germline assignment: CDR1 SGHNT and CDR2 YYREEE (reference sequence). V lost 2 bases to trimming and J lost 4 bases, with 9 bases between them. This CDR3 has 13 amino acids. This chain's CDR3 is CASSFLPGETQYF. The CDR3 DNA follows: TGTGCCAGCAGCTTTTTACCAGGAGAGACCCAGTACTTC.

The chain links TRBV2 to TRBJ2-2; 9 bases agree with TRBD1. The J segment lost 5 bases and the V segment lost 9 bases, leaving 1 base of the junction unmatched. This CDR3 region has 12 residues. CDR1 is SNHLY, CDR2 FYNNEI, per germline. In DNA, the CDR3 is TGTGCCAGGACAGGGGGTACCGGGGAGCTGTTTTTT. Residues: CARTGGTGELFF.

This chain connects TRBV27 to TRBJ2-7, with 8 bases identical to TRBD1. From germline, CDR1 is MNHEY and CDR2 SMNVEV (reference sequence). The CDR3 runs to 14 residues. Germline trimming cut 9 bases from V and 7 bases from J; bases unmatched to any gene: 14. In DNA form, the CDR3 reads TGTGCCAGTAACCCCGGGACAGGACTCGGGGAGCAGTACTTC. Its protein product is CASNPGTGLGEQYF.